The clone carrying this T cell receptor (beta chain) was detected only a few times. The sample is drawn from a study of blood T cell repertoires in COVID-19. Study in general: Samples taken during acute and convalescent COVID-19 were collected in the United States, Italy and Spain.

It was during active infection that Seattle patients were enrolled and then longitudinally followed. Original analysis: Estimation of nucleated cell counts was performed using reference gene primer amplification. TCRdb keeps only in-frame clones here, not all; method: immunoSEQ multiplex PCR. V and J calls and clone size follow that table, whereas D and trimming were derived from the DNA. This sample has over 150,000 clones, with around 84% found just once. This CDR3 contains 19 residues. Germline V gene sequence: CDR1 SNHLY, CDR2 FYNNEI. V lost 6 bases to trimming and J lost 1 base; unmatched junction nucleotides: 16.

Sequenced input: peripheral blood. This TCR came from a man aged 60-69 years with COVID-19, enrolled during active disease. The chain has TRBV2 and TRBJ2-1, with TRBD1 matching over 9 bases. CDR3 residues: CASRATGGRLAASYNEQFF. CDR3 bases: TGTGCCAGCAGAGCCACAGGGGGCCGACTAGCTGCTTCCTACAATGAGCAGTTCTTC.